Listed below are T cell receptor beta chains from one sample, sequenced in a study of shared clonotypes between healthy human individuals. Profiling relied on immunoSEQ multiplex PCR, and the TCRdb table lists in-frame clones only, not all of them. The sample records 2 million to 3 million clones, about 92% being singletons. Sequenced material: naive CD4+ T cells sorted from blood. The receptors shown here come from a man younger than 35 in good health. Each CDR3 is given with its conserved first and last residue. Fields, in order: J gene, clone size, V gene, D gene, CDR3 DNA, CDR3 protein. D genes are given only for firm matches. The size of a clone is reported for some rows only, either as once, few or many, or as a class for expanded clones.

j_call: TRBJ2-1; clone_size: NA; v_call: TRBV11-3; d_call: NA; cdr3_nt: TGTGCCAGCAGCTTAGGACGACTAGGAGGCAATGAGCAGTTCTTC; cdr3_aa: CASSLGRLGGNEQFF
j_call: TRBJ2-3; clone_size: NA; v_call: TRBV19; d_call: TRBD1; cdr3_nt: TGTGCCAGTAGTATGGGGACAGGGGGAAGAAATACGCAGTATTTT; cdr3_aa: CASSMGTGGRNTQYF
j_call: TRBJ2-7; clone_size: NA; v_call: TRBV30; d_call: NA; cdr3_nt: TGTGCCTGGAGTGTGGGCAGCACCTCCTACGAGCAGTACTTC; cdr3_aa: CAWSVGSTSYEQYF
j_call: TRBJ2-5; clone_size: NA; v_call: TRBV5-1; d_call: NA; cdr3_nt: TGCGCCAGCAGCTTGGACAGCATGTCGGCCCAGTACTTC; cdr3_aa: CASSLDSMSAQYF
j_call: TRBJ2-5; clone_size: NA; v_call: TRBV30; d_call: NA; cdr3_nt: TGTGCCTGGACCTTGGGGGAGACCCAGTACTTC; cdr3_aa: CAWTLGETQYF
j_call: TRBJ2-3; clone_size: NA; v_call: TRBV7-2; d_call: NA; cdr3_nt: TGTGCCAGCAGCTTCGGGGCGGCAGATACGCAGTATTTT; cdr3_aa: CASSFGAADTQYF
j_call: TRBJ2-2; clone_size: NA; v_call: TRBV11-3; d_call: NA; cdr3_nt: TGTGCCAGCAGCTTAACGGGGACCACCGGGGAGCTGTTTTTT; cdr3_aa: CASSLTGTTGELFF
j_call: TRBJ2-3; clone_size: NA; v_call: TRBV5-4; d_call: TRBD1; cdr3_nt: TGTGCCAGCAGCCCCCGGGACAGGGGTATATCAGATACGCAGTATTTT; cdr3_aa: CASSPRDRGISDTQYF
j_call: TRBJ2-7; clone_size: once; v_call: TRBV20-1; d_call: NA; cdr3_nt: TGCAGTGCTGGGCGGGGAGGAGAGCAGTACTTC; cdr3_aa: CSAGRGGEQYF
j_call: TRBJ1-2; clone_size: NA; v_call: TRBV9; d_call: TRBD1; cdr3_nt: TGTGCCAGCAGCCCTATAGACAGGGGAGTAGGGTATGGCTACACCTTC; cdr3_aa: CASSPIDRGVGYGYTF
j_call: TRBJ2-1; clone_size: NA; v_call: TRBV2; d_call: TRBD1; cdr3_nt: TGTGCCAGCAGTGTGACAGGGGACTACAATGAGCAGTTCTTC; cdr3_aa: CASSVTGDYNEQFF
j_call: TRBJ1-6; clone_size: once; v_call: TRBV9; d_call: NA; cdr3_nt: TGTGCCAGCAGCGTAGCTCCGGGGATGGAATCACCCCTCCACTTT; cdr3_aa: CASSVAPGMESPLHF
j_call: TRBJ2-1; clone_size: NA; v_call: TRBV28; d_call: NA; cdr3_nt: TGTGCCAGCGTTAGCGTTATCAAGGGCTCCTACAATGAGCAGTTCTTC; cdr3_aa: CASVSVIKGSYNEQFF
j_call: TRBJ2-4; clone_size: NA; v_call: TRBV7-3; d_call: TRBD1; cdr3_nt: TGTGCCAGCAGCTTAGACAGGGGGGCCAAAAACATTCAGTACTTC; cdr3_aa: CASSLDRGAKNIQYF